Sequencing of this TCR beta chain was carried out in a study of T-cell reconstitution after alpha-beta-depleted transplantation in children. Turning to this clonotype: No antigen is known for it.

Study-level findings and limits: Elevated TCRbeta diversity at day 60 was traced, in some patients, to surviving recipient T cells and thymic progenitors. Newly produced T cells mostly accounted for T-cell counts and diversity one year post-transplant. Several hundred expanded graft clones reportedly were the source of alpha-beta T cells about two months after transplant.

The TCRbeta library was prepared with unique molecular identifiers. In TCRdb, the PCR reads were re-called with MiXCR into one record per CDR3 protein. The sample shows some 95,000 distinct CDR3 sequences, 23% of them seen only once. This CDR3 is built from 14 residues. Trimming removed 6 bases from V and 4 bases from J; junction bases left unmatched: 9. The germline V gene encodes CDR1 DFQATT and CDR2 SNEGSKA (reference sequence). V gene TRBV20-1 combines with J gene TRBJ1-1; 9 positions agree with TRBD1. This sample comprised PBMCs, obtained before TCRalphabeta/CD19-depleted stem cell transplant. This TCR came from a boy aged 2 to 10 with acute lymphoblastic leukemia, due to receive a stem cell transplant. CDR3 nucleotides: TGCAGTGCAGCTCCGGGACAGGGCTTCACTGAAGCTTTCTTT. It translates to CSAAPGQGFTEAFF.